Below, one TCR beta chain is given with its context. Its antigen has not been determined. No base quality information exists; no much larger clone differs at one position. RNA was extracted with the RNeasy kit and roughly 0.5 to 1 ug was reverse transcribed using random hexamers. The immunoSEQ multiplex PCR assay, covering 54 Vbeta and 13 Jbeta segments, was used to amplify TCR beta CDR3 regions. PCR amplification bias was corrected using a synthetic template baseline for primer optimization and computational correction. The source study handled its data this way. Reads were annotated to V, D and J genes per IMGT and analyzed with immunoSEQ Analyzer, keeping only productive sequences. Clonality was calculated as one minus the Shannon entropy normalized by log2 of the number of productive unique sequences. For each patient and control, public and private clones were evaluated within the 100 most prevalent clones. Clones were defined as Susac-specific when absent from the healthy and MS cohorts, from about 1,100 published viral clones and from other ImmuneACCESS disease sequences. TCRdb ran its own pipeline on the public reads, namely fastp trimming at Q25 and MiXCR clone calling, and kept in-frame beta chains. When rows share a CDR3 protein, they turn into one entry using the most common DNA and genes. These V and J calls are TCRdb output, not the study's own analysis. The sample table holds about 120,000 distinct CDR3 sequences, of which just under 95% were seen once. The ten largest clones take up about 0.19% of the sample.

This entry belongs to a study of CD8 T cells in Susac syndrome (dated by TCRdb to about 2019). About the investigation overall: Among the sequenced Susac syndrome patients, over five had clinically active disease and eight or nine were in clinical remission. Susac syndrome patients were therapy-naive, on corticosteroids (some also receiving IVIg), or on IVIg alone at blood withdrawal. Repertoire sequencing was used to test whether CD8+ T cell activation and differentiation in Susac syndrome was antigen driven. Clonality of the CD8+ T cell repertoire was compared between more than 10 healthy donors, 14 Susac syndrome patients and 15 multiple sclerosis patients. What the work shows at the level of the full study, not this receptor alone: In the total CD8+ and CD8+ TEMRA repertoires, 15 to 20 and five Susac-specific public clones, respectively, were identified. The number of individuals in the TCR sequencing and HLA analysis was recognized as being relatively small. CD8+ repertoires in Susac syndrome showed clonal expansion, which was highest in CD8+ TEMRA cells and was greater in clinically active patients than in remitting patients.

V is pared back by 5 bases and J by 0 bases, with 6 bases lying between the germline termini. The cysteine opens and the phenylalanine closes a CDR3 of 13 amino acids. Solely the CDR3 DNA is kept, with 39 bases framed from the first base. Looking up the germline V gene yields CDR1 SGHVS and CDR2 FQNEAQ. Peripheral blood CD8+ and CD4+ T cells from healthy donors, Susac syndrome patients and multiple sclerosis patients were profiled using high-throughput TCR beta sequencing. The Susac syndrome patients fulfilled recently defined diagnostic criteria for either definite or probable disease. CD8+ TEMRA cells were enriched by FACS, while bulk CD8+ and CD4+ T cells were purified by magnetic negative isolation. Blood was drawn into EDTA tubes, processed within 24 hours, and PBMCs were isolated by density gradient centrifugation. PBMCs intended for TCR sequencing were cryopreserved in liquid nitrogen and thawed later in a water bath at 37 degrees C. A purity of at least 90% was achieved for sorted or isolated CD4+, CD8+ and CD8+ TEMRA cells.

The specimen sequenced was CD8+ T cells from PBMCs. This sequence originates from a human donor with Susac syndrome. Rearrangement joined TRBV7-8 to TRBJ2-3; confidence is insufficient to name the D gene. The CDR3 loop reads CASSATSTDTQYF. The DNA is TGTGCCAGCAGCGCCACTAGCACAGATACGCAGTATTTT. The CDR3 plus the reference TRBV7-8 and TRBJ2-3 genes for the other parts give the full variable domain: GAGVSQSPRYKVAKRGQDVALRCDPISGHVSLFWYQQALGQGPEFLTYFQNEAQLDKSGLPSDRFFAERPEGSVSTLKIQRTQQEDSAVYLCASSATSTDTQYFGPGTRLTVL.